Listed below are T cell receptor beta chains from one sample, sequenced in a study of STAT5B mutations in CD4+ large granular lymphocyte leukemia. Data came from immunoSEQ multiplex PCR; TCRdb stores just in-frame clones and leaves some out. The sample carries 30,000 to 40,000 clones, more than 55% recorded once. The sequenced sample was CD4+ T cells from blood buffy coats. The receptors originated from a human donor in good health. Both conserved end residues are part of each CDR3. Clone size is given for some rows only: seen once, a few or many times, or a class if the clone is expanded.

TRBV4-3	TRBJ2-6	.	CASSFRDRGAGANVLTF
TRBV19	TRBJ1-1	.	CASSIGAGAATEAFF
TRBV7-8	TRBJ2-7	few	CASSLGSLRVSGGPYEQYF
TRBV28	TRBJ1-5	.	CASSQAGAEPQHF
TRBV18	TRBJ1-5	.	CASSPGPAGLNQPQHF
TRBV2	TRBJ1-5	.	CASSGDNRNQPQHF
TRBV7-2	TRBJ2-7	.	CASSSQGGAYEQYF
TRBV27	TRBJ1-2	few	CASSSGEGRGYTF
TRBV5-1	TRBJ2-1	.	CASSFDSTYNEQFF
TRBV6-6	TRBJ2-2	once	CASSHVGELFF
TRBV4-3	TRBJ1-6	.	CASSQDWTPGASSYNSPLHF
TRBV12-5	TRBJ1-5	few	CASGLAIQPQHF
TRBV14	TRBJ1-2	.	CASSQGQNYGYTF
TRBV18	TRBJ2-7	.	CASSPQRGSYEQYF
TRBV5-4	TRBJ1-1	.	CASSSRTRLGTEAFF
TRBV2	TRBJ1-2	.	CASSPRTGGYGYTF
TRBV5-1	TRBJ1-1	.	CASSLAAIGGVGIHTEAFF
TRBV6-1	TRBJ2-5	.	CASSELITGQSGLETQYF
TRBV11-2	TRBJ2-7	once	CASSLDGVNYEQYF
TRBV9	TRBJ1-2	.	CASSASDRNYGYTF
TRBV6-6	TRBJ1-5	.	CASSSVYKQPQHF
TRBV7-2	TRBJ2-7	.	CASSSRDGYEQYF
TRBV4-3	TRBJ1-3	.	CASSQEPGPGLGRNTIYF
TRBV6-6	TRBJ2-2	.	CASSKLAGGGLGELFF
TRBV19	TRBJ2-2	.	CASSILAGALNTGELFF
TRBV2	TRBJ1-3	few	CASQTGTGNTIYF
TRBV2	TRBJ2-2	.	CASSEAEITGELFF
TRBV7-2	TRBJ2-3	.	CASSPAGASGDTQYF
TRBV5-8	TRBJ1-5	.	CASSLHLGQNPGSDNQPQHF
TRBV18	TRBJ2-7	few	CASSFVYEQYF
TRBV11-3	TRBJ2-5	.	CASSRGQQETQYF
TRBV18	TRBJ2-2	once	CASSPLQGDTGELFF
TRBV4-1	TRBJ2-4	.	CASSLGPENIQYF
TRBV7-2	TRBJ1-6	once	CASRMTASYNSPLHF
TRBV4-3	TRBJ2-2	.	CASSQEAGGPNTGELFF
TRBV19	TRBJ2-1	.	CASSTYNEQFF
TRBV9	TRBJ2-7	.	CASSVVGTGAYEQYF
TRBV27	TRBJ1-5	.	CASSPGTGAGQPQHF
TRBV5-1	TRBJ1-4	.	CASMTGLLHNEKLFF
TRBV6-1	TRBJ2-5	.	CASSGDRARYF
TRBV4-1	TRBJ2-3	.	CASSHQGAADTQYF
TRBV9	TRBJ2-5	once	CASSADQETQYF
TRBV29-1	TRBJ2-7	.	CSVAGETYEQYF
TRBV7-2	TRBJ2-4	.	CASSSVGDGEAKNIQYF
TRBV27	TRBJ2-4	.	CASSLRRSDIQYF
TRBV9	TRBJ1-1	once	CASSEDPGPLSTEAFF
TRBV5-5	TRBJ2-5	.	CASSSGLAVQETQYF
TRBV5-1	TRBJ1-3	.	CASGHPFGNTIYF
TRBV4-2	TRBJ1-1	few	CASPEGTGVMNTEAFF
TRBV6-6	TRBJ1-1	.	CASSLSGTGTEAFF
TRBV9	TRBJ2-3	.	CASSVAGGSGGDTQYF
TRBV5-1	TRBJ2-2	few	CASSWSGGNTGELFF
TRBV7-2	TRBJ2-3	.	CASSFKIGLSTDTQYF
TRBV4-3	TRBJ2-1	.	CASSQERTGGLGEQFF
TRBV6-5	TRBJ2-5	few	CASEGSGTQYF
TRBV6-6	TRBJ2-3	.	CASRTGTGGTDTQYF
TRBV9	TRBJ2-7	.	CASSVEPLSYEQYF
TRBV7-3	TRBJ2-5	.	CASSLTAGGRETQYF
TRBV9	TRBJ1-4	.	CASSVWGENNEKLFF
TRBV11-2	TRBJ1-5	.	CASSGGLNQPQHF